This TCR beta chain stems from a study of blood T cell repertoires in COVID-19 (dated by TCRdb to the early 2020s). Describing the broader study: Samples from collaborators originated in the United States, Italy and Spain and spanned both the acute and convalescent phases of COVID-19. The samples were drawn from the first 160 participants of the ongoing ImmuneRACE study and from over a thousand subjects provided by 6 global collaborators. Where HLA class I and class II types were available, the types were taken from metadata supplied by the sample provider, not from assay-based typing. Deeply sampled blood TCRbeta repertoires from subjects exposed to, actively infected with, or recovered from COVID-19 were included in the dataset. The repertoires were released in a freely available public database meant as a resource for research on the immune response to SARS-CoV-2. Sample metadata almost always included a de-identified subject ID, COVID-19 status, age in years and sex. The prospective study material was composed of cDNA or gDNA derived from T cells, B-cell-depleted T cells, or PBMCs. Results the study describes overall, beyond this receptor: Clinical and demographic metadata were provided uncurated, with the amount varying by source and participant.

TCRbeta CDR3 regions were amplified from genomic DNA using the immunoSEQ Assay, a bias-controlled multiplex PCR. The study's own analysis went as follows. The number of nucleated cells in each sample was estimated by amplification of reference gene primers within the assay. To quantify the absolute abundance of each unique TCRbeta CDR3 rearrangement, sequence reads were collapsed and filtered. For each sample, productive Simpson clonality was calculated as the square root of Simpson's diversity index over productive rearrangements. The immuneACCESS repertoire file appears here via TCRdb, limited to in-frame rearrangements. These files lack a portion of the clones; in checked studies, under half of the deficit traces to unresolved V genes, and the cause of the others is not known. V, J and clone size are taken as reported in that table, and D and trimming were inferred from the DNA itself. The table for this sample lists 200,000 to 300,000 clones; about 79% of them were counted only once. The ten biggest clones cover 2% to 2.5% of the sample.

As regards this clone: Its target antigen remains unknown. Base-call qualities are not available, and no considerably larger clone is one nucleotide away.

Germline trimming amounts to 2 bases on V and 6 bases on J, with 6 as the count of junction bases outside the gene matches. The CDR3 starts with the cysteine, ends with the phenylalanine, and has 17 residues. Only the CDR3 DNA is retained, 51 bases long and in frame from the first base. The germline V gene specifies KGHDR as CDR1 and SFDVKD as CDR2. A second Seattle source provided samples from volunteer blood donors who had recovered from COVID-19. Each collaborating institution followed its own protocols to collect whole blood in K2EDTA tubes. Collaborator samples were shipped for TCRbeta analysis as frozen whole blood, isolated PBMCs, or DNA extracted from either sample type.

The sequence derives from a man in his forties or fifties who had recovered from COVID-19. The sample was peripheral blood. The chain is made from TRBV24-1 and TRBJ2-1, with 13 bases aligning to TRBD2. The DNA sequence reads TGTGCCACCAGTGATTCGGGACTAGCGGGGACCTTCAATGAGCAGTTCTTC. It is translated as CATSDSGLAGTFNEQFF.